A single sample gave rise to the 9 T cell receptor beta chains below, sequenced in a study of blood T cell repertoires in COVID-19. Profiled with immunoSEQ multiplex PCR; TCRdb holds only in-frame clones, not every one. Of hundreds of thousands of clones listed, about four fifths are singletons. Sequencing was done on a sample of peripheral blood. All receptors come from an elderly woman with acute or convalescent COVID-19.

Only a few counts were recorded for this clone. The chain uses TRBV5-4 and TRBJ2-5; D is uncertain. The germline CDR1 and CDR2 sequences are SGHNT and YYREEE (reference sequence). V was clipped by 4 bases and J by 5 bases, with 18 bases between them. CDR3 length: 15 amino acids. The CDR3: CASSPPGGSWETQYF. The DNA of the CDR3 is TGTGCCAGCAGCCCCCCCGGCGGTAGCTGGGAGACCCAGTACTTC.

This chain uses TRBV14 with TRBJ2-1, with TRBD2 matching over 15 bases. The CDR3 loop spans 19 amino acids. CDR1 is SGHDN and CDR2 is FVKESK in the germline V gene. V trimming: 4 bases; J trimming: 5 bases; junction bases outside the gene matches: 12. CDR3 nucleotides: TGTGCCAGCAGCCTACGACCGGGACTAGCGGGAGGATGGCACAATGAGCAGTTCTTC. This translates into CASSLRPGLAGGWHNEQFF.

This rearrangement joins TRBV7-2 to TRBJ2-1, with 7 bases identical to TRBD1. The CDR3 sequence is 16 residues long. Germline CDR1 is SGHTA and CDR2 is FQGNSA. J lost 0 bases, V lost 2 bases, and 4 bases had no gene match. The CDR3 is CASSLTQGSSYNEQFF. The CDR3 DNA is TGTGCCAGCAGCTTAACACAGGGGAGCTCCTACAATGAGCAGTTCTTC.

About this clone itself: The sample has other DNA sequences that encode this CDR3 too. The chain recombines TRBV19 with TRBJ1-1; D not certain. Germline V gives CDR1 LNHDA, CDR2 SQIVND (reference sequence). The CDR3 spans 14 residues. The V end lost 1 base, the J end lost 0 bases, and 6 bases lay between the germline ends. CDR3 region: CASSIGQVNTEAFF. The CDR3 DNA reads TGTGCCAGTAGTATAGGGCAGGTGAACACTGAAGCTTTCTTT.

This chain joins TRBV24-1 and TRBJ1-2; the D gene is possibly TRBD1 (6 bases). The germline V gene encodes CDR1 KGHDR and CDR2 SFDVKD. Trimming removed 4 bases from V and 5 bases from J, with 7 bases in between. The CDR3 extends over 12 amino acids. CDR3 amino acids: CATSEGAYGYTF. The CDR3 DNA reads TGTGCCACCAGTGAGGGGGCATATGGCTACACCTTC.

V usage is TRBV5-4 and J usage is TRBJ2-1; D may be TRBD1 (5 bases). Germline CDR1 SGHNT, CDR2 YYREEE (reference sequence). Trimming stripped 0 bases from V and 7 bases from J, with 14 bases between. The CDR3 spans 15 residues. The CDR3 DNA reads TGTGCCAGCAGCTTGGAGGGGCTACCCCAAAATGAGCAGTTCTTC. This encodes CASSLEGLPQNEQFF.

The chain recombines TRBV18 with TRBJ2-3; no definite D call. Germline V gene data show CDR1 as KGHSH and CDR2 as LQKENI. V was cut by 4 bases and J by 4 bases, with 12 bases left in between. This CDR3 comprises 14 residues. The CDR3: CASSLLGEADTQYF. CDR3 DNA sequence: TGTGCCAGCTCACTGCTAGGAGAGGCAGATACGCAGTATTTT.

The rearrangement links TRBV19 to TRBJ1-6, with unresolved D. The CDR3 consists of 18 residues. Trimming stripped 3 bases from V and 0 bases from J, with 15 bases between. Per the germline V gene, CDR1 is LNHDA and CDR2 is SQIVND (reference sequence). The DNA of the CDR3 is TGTGCCAGTAGTATGTGGGCTGAGCCGAGCTCCTATAATTCACCCCTCCACTTT. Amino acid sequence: CASSMWAEPSSYNSPLHF.

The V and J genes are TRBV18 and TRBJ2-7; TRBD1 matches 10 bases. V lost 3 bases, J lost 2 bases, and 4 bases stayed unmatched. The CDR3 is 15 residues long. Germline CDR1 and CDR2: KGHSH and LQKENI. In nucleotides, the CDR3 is TGTGCCAGCTCACCGGGACAGGGGTCCACCTACGAGCAGTACTTC. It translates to CASSPGQGSTYEQYF. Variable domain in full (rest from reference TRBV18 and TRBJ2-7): NAGVMQNPRHLVRRRGQEARLRCSPMKGHSHVYWYRQLPEEGLKFMVYLQKENIIDESGMPKERFSAEFPKEGPSILRIQQVVRGDSAAYFCASSPGQGSTYEQYFGPGTRLTVT.